This T cell receptor (beta chain) was observed in a study of OX40 agonist ivuxolimab in advanced cancers. Concerning this clone: Its cognate antigen is unknown.

Clones were read by immunoSEQ multiplex PCR, and TCRdb kept only the in-frame ones, dropping some. The table shows some 100,000 clones, with roughly nine tenths occurring only once. General observations from the study: Among T cells, CD8+ cells averaged more expanded clones than CD4+ cells. Blood T cells, both CD4+ and CD8+, expanded clonally by week 6 at 0.1 to 3.0 mg/kg.

CDR1 and CDR2 (germline): SQVTM, ANQGSEA. V was clipped by 2 bases and J by 0 bases, with 5 bases between them. The CDR3 contains 13 residues. The clonotype was recovered from an adult with an advanced solid tumor such as melanoma, head and neck, liver or kidney cancer. The rearrangement joins TRBV29-1 to TRBJ1-5; the D is unclear. Here the sequenced sample was CD4+ or CD8+ T cells sorted from blood, taken in a trial of the OX40 agonist ivuxolimab. CDR3 DNA sequence: TGCAGCGTTGAATTTGATAGCAATCAGCCCCAGCATTTT. This gives the protein CSVEFDSNQPQHF.